The 14 T cell receptor beta chains below come from one sample, sequenced in a study of T cell responses to AZD1222 COVID-19 vaccine (TCRdb year 2021). In the paper's terms, the time point label means: baseline before first vaccination. Libraries came from the immunoSEQ multiplex PCR assay. What TCRdb holds here is the immuneACCESS table cut down to in-frame rearrangements. Part of the clones is not present; checked against another copy, under half of the missing clones reflect an unresolved V gene, and the others are unexplained. Across this sample there are 150,000 to 200,000 clones, with 85% to 95% seen only once. Of the sample, more than 0.8% falls within the top ten clones. Here the sequenced sample was peripheral blood, taken on day 0 of AZD1222 vaccination. These receptors were collected from an adult in good health.

This clone is a singleton in its sample. J is TRBJ1-2 and V is TRBV30; no clear D. The CDR3 spans 12 residues. Germline V gene sequence: CDR1 GTSNPN, CDR2 SVGIG (reference sequence). Trimming cost V 2 bases and J 8 bases, with 12 bases left between them. The CDR3 sequence: CAWSFRTGGYTF. CDR3 sequence (DNA): TGTGCCTGGAGTTTCCGGACGGGGGGCTACACCTTC.

This clone was observed a single time. This chain joins TRBV15 and TRBJ1-5; 7 bases map to TRBD1. The CDR3 is made up of 15 amino acids. Germline V gene lookup returns CDR1 LNHNV and CDR2 YYDKDF (reference sequence). J gave up 3 bases and V 3 bases, and 5 bases lay outside the gene matches. The CDR3 sequence: CATSSLTGTNQPQHF. CDR3 sequence (DNA): TGTGCCACCAGCAGTTTGACAGGGACCAATCAGCCCCAGCATTTT.

V is TRBV28 and J is TRBJ1-1; TRBD1 matches 10 bases. Per the germline V gene, CDR1 is MDHEN and CDR2 is SYDVKM. The CDR3 has 15 amino acids. The J segment lost 4 bases and the V segment lost 6 bases, leaving 8 bases of the junction unmatched. The DNA of the CDR3 is TGTGCCAGCAGCCTTCGACAGGGGGCAGGCACTGAAGCTTTCTTT. As protein: CASSLRQGAGTEAFF.

The chain is built from TRBV6-2 or TRBV6-3 and TRBJ2-5; possible D gene TRBD1, 6 bases. Trimming removed 4 bases from V and 4 bases from J, with 13 bases in between. The germline gives CDR1 MNHEY, CDR2 SVGEGT. The CDR3 totals 14 residues. CDR3 amino acids: CASSSDWGPETQYF. The CDR3 DNA follows: TGTGCCAGCAGTTCCGACTGGGGGCCAGAGACCCAGTACTTC.

The chain couples TRBV28 to TRBJ2-7; TRBD1 matches at 9 bases. V dropped 6 bases and J dropped 3; count of bases not matched to a gene: 6. Germline lookup yields CDR1 MDHEN and CDR2 SYDVKM. This CDR3 contains 14 residues. CDR3 in DNA: TGTGCCAGCAGCCCCCTGGACAGGGGCTACGAGCAGTACTTC. Translation: CASSPLDRGYEQYF.

This sequence joins TRBV5-1 and TRBJ2-1, with D perhaps TRBD1 or TRBD2 (7 bases each). The germline V gene has CDR1 SGHRS and CDR2 YFSETQ. CDR3 size: 12 residues. Trimming left V 5 bases short and J 14 bases short, with 17 bases between. DNA of the CDR3: TGCGCCAGCAGTGGGGAGGGGGACAGAAAGTTCTTC. Translating it yields CASSGEGDRKFF.

This clone was recorded only once. This sequence joins TRBV9 and TRBJ2-5; TRBD1 matches 10 bases. The junction had 2 bases not matched to a gene; V was cut back by 3 bases and J by 3 bases. Per the germline V gene, CDR1 is SGDLS and CDR2 is YYNGEE. This CDR3 comprises 14 residues. Here the CDR3 reads CASSATGGKETQYF. As DNA, the CDR3 is TGTGCCAGCAGCGCGACAGGGGGCAAAGAGACCCAGTACTTC.

The CDR3 sequence: CSALRQEKLFF. CDR3 coding DNA: TGCAGTGCTCTCCGACAGGAAAAACTGTTTTTT. The J gene is TRBJ1-4, the V gene TRBV20-1; possibly TRBD1 for D (5 bases). CDR1 is DFQATT and CDR2 is SNEGSKA in the germline V gene (reference sequence). The CDR3 spans 11 residues. The germline V and J ends were trimmed by 5 bases and 8 bases, with 9 bases remaining between them.

The gene calls are TRBV10-3 and TRBJ1-6; 7 bases match TRBD1. CDR1 and CDR2 (germline): ENHRY, SYGVKD. There are 12 residues in the CDR3. V lost 10 bases and J lost 7; bases outside the gene matches: 4. CDR3 in amino acids: CASGTANSPLHF. In DNA form, the CDR3 reads TGTGCCAGCGGGACAGCGAATTCACCCCTCCACTTT.

This chain uses TRBV4-1 with TRBJ2-1; D gene ambiguous. The CDR3 contains 11 residues. V was clipped by 0 bases and J by 8 bases, with 2 bases between them. Per germline, CDR1 MGHRA and CDR2 YSYEKL. CDR3 bases: TGCGCCAGCAGCCAAGACGATGAGCAGTTCTTC. Encoded protein: CASSQDDEQFF.

The chain recombines TRBV7-3 with TRBJ1-1; 9 bases are a match to TRBD1. V lost 4 bases and J lost 8; bases outside the gene matches: 8. The CDR3 is 14 amino acids. Germline V gene lookup returns CDR1 SGHTA and CDR2 FQGTGA. The CDR3 protein is CASSSGGQGLEAFF. The CDR3 DNA reads TGTGCCAGCAGCTCCGGGGGACAGGGTTTAGAAGCTTTCTTT.

This sequence joins TRBV18 and TRBJ2-1; TRBD2 aligns across 11 bases. There are 17 residues in the CDR3. J was trimmed by 1 base and V by 1 base; bases with no gene match: 3. Germline CDR1 and CDR2: KGHSH and LQKENI. The CDR3 loop reads CASSPRLAGRSYNEQFF. CDR3 sequence (DNA): TGTGCCAGCTCACCACGACTAGCGGGGCGATCCTACAATGAGCAGTTCTTC.

The chain has TRBV10-3 and TRBJ2-2; TRBD1 matches at 7 bases. Germline-derived CDR1 and CDR2 are ENHRY and SYGVKD. The ends lost 3 bases at V and 0 bases at J; junction bases unmatched: 7. The CDR3 extends over 17 amino acids. In DNA, the CDR3 is TGTGCCATCAGTGACCCGGGGCAGGGGGCGAACACCGGGGAGCTGTTTTTT. The encoded protein is CAISDPGQGANTGELFF.

The chain is built from TRBV5-1 and TRBJ2-5; 13 nucleotides align to TRBD2. After removal of 4 bases from V and 5 bases from J, the junction contained 8 bases not matched to a gene. The CDR3 loop spans 16 amino acids. Germline V gene lookup returns CDR1 SGHRS and CDR2 YFSETQ. As DNA, the CDR3 is TGCGCCAGCAGCGGAACTAGCGGGGGGGCTGGTGAGACCCAGTACTTC. Translating it yields CASSGTSGGAGETQYF.